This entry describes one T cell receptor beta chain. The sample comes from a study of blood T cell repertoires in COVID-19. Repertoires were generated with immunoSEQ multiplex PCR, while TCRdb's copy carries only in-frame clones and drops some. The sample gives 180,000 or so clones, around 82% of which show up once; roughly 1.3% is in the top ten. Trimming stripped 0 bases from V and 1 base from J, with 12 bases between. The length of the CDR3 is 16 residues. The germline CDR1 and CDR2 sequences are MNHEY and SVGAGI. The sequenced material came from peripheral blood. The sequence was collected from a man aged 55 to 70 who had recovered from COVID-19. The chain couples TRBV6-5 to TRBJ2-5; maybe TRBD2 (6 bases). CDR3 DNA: TGTGCCAGCAGTTACTCGGAGGGCCGGGGCCAAGAGACCCAGTACTTC. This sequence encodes CASSYSEGRGQETQYF.